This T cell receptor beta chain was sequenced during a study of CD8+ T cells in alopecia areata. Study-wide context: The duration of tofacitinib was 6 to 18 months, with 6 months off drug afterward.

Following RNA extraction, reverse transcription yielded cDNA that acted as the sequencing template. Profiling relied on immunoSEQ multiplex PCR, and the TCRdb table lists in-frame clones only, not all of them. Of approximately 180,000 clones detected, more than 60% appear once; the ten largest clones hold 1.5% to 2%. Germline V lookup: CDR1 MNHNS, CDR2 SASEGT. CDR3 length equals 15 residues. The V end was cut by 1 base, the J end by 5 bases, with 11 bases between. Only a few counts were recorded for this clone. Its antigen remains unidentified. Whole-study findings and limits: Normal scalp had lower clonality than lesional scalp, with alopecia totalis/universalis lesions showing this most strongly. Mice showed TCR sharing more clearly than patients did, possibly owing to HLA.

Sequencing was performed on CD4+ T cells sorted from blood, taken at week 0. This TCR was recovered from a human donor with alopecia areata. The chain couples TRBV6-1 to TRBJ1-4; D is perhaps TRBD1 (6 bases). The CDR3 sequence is CASSEVGGSNEKLFF. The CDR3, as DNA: TGTGCCAGCAGTGAAGTAGGGGGATCCAATGAAAAACTGTTTTTT.